This TCR beta chain was observed in a study of blood T cell repertoires in COVID-19. Authors' methods: Estimation of nucleated cell counts was performed using reference gene primer amplification. This table comes from immunoSEQ multiplex PCR, and its TCRdb copy is limited to in-frame clones, with some not included. V and J calls and clone size are given by that table; D and trimming were obtained from the DNA. Found here are about 310,000 clones, about 88% of them singletons; the top ten hold around a tenth. The CDR3 loop spans 13 amino acids. V was pared by 4 bases and J by 6 bases, with 7 bases of the junction left unmatched. Germline lookup yields CDR1 GTSNPN and CDR2 SVGIG (reference sequence).

The chain recombines TRBV30 with TRBJ1-1; 8 nucleotides align to TRBD1. The sample was PBMCs or T cells enriched from blood (not recorded which). This receptor was identified in a woman between 40 and 55 years old who had recovered from COVID-19. For the CDR3, the DNA is TGTGCCTGGAATGGACAGGGAGGTCCTGAAGCTTTCTTT. It is translated as CAWNGQGGPEAFF.